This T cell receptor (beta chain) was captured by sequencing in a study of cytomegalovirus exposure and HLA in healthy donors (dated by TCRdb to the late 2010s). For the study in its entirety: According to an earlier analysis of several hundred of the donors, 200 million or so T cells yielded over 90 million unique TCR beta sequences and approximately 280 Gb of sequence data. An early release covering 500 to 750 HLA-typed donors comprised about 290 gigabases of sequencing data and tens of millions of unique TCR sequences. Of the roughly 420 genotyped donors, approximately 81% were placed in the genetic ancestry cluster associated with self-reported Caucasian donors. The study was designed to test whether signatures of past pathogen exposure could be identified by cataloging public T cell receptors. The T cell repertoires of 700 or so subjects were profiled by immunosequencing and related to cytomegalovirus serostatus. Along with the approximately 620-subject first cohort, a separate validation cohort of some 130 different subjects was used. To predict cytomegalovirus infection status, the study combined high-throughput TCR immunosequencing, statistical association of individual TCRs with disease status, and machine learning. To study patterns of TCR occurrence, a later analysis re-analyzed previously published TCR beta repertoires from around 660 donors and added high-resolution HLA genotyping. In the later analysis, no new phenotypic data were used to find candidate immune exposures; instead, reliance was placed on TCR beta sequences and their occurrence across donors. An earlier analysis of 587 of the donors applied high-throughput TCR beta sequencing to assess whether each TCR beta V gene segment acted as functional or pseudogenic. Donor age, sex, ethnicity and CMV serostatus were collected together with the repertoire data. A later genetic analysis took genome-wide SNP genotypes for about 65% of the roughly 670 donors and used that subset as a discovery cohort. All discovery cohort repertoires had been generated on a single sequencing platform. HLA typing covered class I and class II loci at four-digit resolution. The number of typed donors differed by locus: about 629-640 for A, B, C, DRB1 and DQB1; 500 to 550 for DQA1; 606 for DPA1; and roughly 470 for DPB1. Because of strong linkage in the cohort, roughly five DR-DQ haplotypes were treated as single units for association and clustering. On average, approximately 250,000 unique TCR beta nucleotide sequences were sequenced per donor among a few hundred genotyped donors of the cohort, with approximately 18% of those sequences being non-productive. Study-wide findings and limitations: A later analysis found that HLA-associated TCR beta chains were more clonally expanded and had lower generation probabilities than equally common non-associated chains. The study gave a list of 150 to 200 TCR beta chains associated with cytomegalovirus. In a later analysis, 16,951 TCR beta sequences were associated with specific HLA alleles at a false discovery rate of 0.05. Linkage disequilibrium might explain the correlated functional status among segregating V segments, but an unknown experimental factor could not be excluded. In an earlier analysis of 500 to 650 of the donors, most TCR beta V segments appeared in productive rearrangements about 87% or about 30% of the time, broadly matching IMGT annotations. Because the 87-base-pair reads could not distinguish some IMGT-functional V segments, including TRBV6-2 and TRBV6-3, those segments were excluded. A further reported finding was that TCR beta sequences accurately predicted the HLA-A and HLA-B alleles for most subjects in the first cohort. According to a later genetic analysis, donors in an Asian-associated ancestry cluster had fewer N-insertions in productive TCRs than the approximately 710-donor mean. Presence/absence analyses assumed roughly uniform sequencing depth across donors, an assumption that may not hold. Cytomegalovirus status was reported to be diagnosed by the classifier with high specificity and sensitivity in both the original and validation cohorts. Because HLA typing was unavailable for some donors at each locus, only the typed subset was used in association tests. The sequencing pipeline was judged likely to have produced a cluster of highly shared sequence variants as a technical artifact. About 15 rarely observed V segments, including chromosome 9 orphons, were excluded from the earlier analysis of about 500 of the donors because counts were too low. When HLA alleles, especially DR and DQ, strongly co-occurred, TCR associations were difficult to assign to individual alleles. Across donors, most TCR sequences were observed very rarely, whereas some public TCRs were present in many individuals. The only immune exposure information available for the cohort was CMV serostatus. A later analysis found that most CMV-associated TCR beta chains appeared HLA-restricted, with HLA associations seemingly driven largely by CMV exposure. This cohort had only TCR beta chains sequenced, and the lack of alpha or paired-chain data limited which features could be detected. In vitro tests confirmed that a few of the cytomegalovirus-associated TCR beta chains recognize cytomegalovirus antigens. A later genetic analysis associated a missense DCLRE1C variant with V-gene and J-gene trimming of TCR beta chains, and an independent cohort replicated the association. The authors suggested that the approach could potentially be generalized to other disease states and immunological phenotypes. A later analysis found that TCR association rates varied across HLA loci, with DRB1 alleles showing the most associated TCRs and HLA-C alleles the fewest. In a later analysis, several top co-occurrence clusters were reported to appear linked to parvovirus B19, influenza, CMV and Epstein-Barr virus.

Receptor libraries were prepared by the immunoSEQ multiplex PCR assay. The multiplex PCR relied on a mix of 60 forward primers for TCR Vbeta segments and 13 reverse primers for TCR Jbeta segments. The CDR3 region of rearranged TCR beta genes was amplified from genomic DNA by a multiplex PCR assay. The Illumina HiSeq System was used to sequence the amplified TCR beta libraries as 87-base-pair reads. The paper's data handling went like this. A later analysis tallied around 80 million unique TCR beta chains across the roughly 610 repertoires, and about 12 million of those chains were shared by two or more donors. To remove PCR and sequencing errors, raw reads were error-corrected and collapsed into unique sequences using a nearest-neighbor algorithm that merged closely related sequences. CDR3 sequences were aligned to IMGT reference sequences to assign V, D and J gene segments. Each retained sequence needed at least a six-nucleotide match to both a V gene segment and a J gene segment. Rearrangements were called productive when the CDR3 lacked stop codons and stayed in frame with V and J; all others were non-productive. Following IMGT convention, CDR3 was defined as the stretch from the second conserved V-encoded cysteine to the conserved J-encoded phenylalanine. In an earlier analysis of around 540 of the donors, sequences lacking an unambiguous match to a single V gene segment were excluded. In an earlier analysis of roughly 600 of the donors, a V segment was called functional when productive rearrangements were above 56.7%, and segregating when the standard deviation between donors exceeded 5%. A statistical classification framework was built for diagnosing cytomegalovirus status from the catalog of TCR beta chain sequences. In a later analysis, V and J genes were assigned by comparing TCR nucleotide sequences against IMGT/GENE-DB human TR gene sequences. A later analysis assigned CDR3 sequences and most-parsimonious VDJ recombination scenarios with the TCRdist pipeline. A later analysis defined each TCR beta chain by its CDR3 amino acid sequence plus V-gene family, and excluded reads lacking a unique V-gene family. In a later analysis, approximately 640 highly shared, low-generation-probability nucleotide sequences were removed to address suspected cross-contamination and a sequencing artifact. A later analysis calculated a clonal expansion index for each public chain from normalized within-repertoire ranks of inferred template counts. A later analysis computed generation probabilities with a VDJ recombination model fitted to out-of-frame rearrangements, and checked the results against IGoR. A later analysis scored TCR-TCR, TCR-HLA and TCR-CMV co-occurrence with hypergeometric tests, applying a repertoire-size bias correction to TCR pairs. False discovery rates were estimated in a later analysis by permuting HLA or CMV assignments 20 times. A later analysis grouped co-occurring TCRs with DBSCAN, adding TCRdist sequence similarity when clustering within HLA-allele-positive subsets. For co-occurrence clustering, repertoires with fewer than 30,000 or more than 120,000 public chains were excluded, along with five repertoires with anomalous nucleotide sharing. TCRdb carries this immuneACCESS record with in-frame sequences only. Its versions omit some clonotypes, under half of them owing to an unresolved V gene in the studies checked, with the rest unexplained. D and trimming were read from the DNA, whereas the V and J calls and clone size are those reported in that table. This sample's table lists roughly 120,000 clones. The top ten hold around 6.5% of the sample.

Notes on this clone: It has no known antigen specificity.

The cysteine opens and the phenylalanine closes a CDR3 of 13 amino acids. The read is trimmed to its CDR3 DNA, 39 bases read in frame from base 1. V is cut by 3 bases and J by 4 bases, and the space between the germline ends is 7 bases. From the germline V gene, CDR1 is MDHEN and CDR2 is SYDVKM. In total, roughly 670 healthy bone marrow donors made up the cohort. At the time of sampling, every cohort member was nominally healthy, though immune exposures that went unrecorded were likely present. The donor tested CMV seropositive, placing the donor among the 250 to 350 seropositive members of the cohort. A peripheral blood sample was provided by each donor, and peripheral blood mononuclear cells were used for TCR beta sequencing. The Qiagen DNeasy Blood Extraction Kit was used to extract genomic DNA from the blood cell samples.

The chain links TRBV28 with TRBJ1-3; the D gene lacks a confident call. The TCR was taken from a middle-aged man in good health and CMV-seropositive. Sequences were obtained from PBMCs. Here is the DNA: TGTGCCAGCAGTTTCAATGCGGGAAACACCATATATTTT. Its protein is CASSFNAGNTIYF.